What follows are 17 T cell receptor beta chains derived from one specimen sequenced in a study of blood T cells in healthy people across ages. A J-beta primer mix and a sample-barcoded 5' primer were used in a second PCR of about 6 to 12 cycles. TCRdb processed the 5' RACE reads anew with MiXCR; each CDR3 protein has one entry. The repertoire holds roughly 1.9 million distinct CDR3 sequences, with 39% as singletons. Material: blood. Receptors originate from a human donor in good health.

V and J are TRBV7-8 and TRBJ1-1; no definite D call. Germline CDR1 and CDR2: SGHVS and FQNEAQ. The CDR3 sequence is 13 residues long. The V end was cut by 0 bases, the J end by 7 bases, with 9 bases between. The CDR3 region has the DNA TGTGCCAGCAGCTTAGCGGAACACCTTGAAGCTTTCTTT. It codes for CASSLAEHLEAFF.

This clonotype was counted between two and nine times. This chain uses TRBV5-1 with TRBJ2-3, with 8 bases identical to TRBD2. The CDR3 extends over 17 amino acids. V dropped 2 bases and J dropped 4; count of bases not matched to a gene: 12. Germline V gene lookup returns CDR1 SGHRS and CDR2 YFSETQ. Here the CDR3 DNA reads TGCGCCAGCAGCTTCCCTTCGGCGGGGGGTGTTGCAGATACGCAGTATTTT. This translates into CASSFPSAGGVADTQYF.

The chain joins TRBV5-1 to TRBJ2-1, with 10 bases lining up with TRBD2. CDR3 size: 14 residues. The V gene end was trimmed by 1 base and the J gene end by 8 bases; junction bases not matched to a gene: 3. The germline gives CDR1 SGHRS, CDR2 YFSETQ. CDR3 sequence: CASSLTSGVYEQFF. The CDR3 bases are TGCGCCAGCAGCTTGACTAGCGGGGTCTATGAGCAGTTCTTC. Supplemented by reference TRBV5-1 and TRBJ2-1, the full variable domain reads KAGVTQTPRYLIKTRGQQVTLSCSPISGHRSVSWYQQTPGQGLQFLFEYFSETQRNKGNFPGRFSGRQFSNSRSEMNVSTLELGDSALYLCASSLTSGVYEQFFGPGTRLTVL.

This rearrangement joins TRBV6-6 to TRBJ1-2, with D possibly TRBD1 on 6 matching bases. Trimming removed 0 bases from V and 2 bases from J, with 13 bases in between. Germline V gene data show CDR1 as MNHNY and CDR2 as SVGAGI (reference sequence). The CDR3 runs to 16 residues. The CDR3 DNA reads as TGTGCCAGCAGTTACTCAACGGGGGGCGGAAACTATGGCTACACCTTC. Translating it yields CASSYSTGGGNYGYTF.

This clonotype was seen only a few times. The chain joins TRBV12-3 or TRBV12-4 to TRBJ1-2, with D unresolved. Trimming cost V 1 base and J 9 bases, with 12 bases left between them. This CDR3 is built from 13 residues. CDR3 region: CASSLDRNHRYTF. Here the CDR3 DNA reads TGTGCCAGCAGTTTAGACAGAAACCACCGCTACACCTTC.

This rearrangement joins TRBV4-3 to TRBJ1-2; 7 nucleotides align to TRBD1. The CDR3 has 19 amino acids. Germline loops: CDR1 LGHNA, CDR2 YSLEER. After removal of 3 bases from V and 0 bases from J, the junction contained 16 bases not matched to a gene. The CDR3 DNA follows: TGCGCCAGCAGCCACCTAAGGGCCAATTGGGACAGCCCTAACTATGGCTACACCTTC. It yields the protein CASSHLRANWDSPNYGYTF.

This clonotype was picked up a small number of times. The rearrangement uses TRBV7-2 and TRBJ2-5, with D perhaps being TRBD1 or TRBD2 (5 bases each). TRBJ2-7 explains the end of the DNA better; the J call may be wrong. The CDR3 is 16 amino acids. The germline CDR1 and CDR2 sequences are SGHTA and FQGNSA. Here the CDR3 reads CASSKNSGDEGHEQYF. The DNA of the CDR3 is TGTGCCAGCAGCAAAAACAGCGGTGATGAGGGACACGAGCAGTACTTC.

This clonotype has just one count. V usage is TRBV28 and J usage is TRBJ1-1; D remains unclear. The CDR3 is made up of 13 amino acids. The germline V gene has CDR1 MDHEN and CDR2 SYDVKM. V was shortened by 7 bases and J by 1 base, with 10 bases between the two germline ends. CDR3 in amino acids: CASITPQNTEAFF. For the CDR3, the DNA is TGTGCCAGCATAACACCACAGAACACTGAAGCTTTCTTT.

This CDR3 reads CSAEQGMETQYF. Here the CDR3 DNA reads TGCAGTGCTGAACAGGGGATGGAGACCCAGTACTTC. This chain connects TRBV20-1 to TRBJ2-5, with TRBD1 matching over 7 bases. V shed 5 bases and J 5 bases; nucleotides not matched to a gene: 5. In germline, CDR1 is DFQATT, CDR2 SNEGSKA (reference sequence). The CDR3 is made up of 12 amino acids.

The rearrangement links TRBV5-1 to TRBJ1-4; 8 bases align to TRBD1. V gave up 0 bases and J gave up 8 bases; unmatched junction bases: 6. This CDR3 is 15 amino acids long. Germline assignment: CDR1 SGHRS and CDR2 YFSETQ. CDR3 nucleotides: TGCGCCAGCAGCTTGGCAGGGGGCGGAGGGGAAAAACTGTTTTTT. This codes for CASSLAGGGGEKLFF.

DNA for the CDR3: TGTGCCAGCAGTTCTCGGAAAACTCAAGAGACCCAGTACTTC. Translating gives CASSSRKTQETQYF. J is TRBJ2-5 and V is TRBV6-2 or TRBV6-3; D gene ambiguous. The CDR3 is made up of 14 amino acids. The germline V gene encodes CDR1 MNHEY and CDR2 SVGEGT. Deletions cut 4 bases from V and 2 bases from J, with 11 bases between.

The chain has TRBV15 and TRBJ2-3; either TRBD1 or TRBD2 may fit D (6 bases each). The V gene's germline CDR1 is LNHNV and CDR2 YYDKDF (reference sequence). The CDR3 is 16 residues long. V lost 1 base to trimming and J lost 0 bases, with 11 bases between them. The CDR3 sequence is CATSRGGASSTDTQYF. The CDR3 DNA sequence: TGTGCCACCAGCAGAGGGGGGGCGAGTAGCACAGATACGCAGTATTTT.

This chain uses TRBV7-6 with TRBJ2-5, with D perhaps TRBD1 or TRBD2 (5 bases each). V dropped 4 bases and J dropped 2 bases, with 11 bases sitting between them. Germline assignment: CDR1 SGHVS and CDR2 FNYEAQ. This CDR3 contains 14 residues. CDR3 sequence reads: CASSSWDEQETQYF. CDR3 sequence (DNA): TGTGCCAGCAGCTCATGGGACGAACAAGAGACCCAGTACTTC.

This clonotype came up many times. The chain employs TRBV7-2 and TRBJ2-5, with D perhaps given as TRBD1 or TRBD2 (7 bases each). V lost 3 bases and J lost 3, with 11 bases in between. The CDR3 extends over 14 amino acids. The germline gives CDR1 SGHTA, CDR2 FQGNSA. The CDR3 sequence: CASSLGGTEETQYF. The CDR3 region has the DNA TGTGCCAGCAGCTTGGGAGGGACAGAAGAGACCCAGTACTTC.

The rearrangement links TRBV5-4 to TRBJ2-3; a weak D match, TRBD2 (6 bases). V was cut by 4 bases and J by 4 bases, with 13 bases left in between. CDR1 SGHNT and CDR2 YYREEE come from the germline V gene (reference sequence). The CDR3 runs to 14 residues. The CDR3 loop reads CASSLDWGADTQYF. Written as DNA, the CDR3 is TGTGCCAGCAGCCTCGATTGGGGGGCAGATACGCAGTATTTT.

The rearrangement links TRBV5-4 to TRBJ2-3; 10 bases are a match to TRBD1. This CDR3 has 16 amino acids. Germline V gene lookup returns CDR1 SGHNT and CDR2 YYREEE (reference sequence). Trimming took 3 bases from V and 6 from J; bases not matched to a gene: 10. CDR3 sequence reads: CASSSERQGAGDTQYF. DNA of the CDR3: TGTGCCAGCAGCTCTGAGCGACAGGGGGCAGGGGATACGCAGTATTTT.

This clonotype was detected only a few times. This sequence joins TRBV7-6 and TRBJ2-3; D is possibly TRBD1 or TRBD2 (5 bases each). CDR3 length: 14 residues. Germline-derived CDR1 and CDR2 are SGHVS and FNYEAQ. V gave up 6 bases and J gave up 6 bases, with 16 bases separating them. CDR3 sequence reads: CASSSGRAGDTQYF. The CDR3 bases are TGTGCCAGCAGTTCGGGACGAGCAGGGGATACGCAGTATTTT.